Listed below are T cell receptor beta chains from one sample, sequenced in a study of regulatory T cells in long-lasting Graves disease. TCRdb redid the calling of the multiplex PCR reads with MiXCR, one entry per CDR3 protein. This sample carries a few hundred thousand distinct CDR3 sequences, over 15% of them seen once, and the ten largest clones take roughly 27%. The same data also went into a second study, on T cells in Graves' hyperthyroidism and ophthalmopathy.

The specimen was peripheral blood mononuclear cells (PBMCs), collected at new diagnosis, from a patient treated with antithyroid drugs. These TCRs come from a man aged 40-49 years with Graves disease. The CDR3 runs from the conserved cysteine through the conserved F or W. The D gene is left open where the match is weak. Part of the rows lack a size; the others show once, few, many or a class for expanded clones.

TRBV18,NA,many,TRBJ1-1,TGTGCCAGCTCAGCCTCCTCAACGAACACTGAAGCTTTCTTT,CASSASSTNTEAFF
TRBV15,NA,NA,TRBJ2-3,TGTGCCACCAGCAGAGTGAGAAATACAGATACGCAGTATTTT,CATSRVRNTDTQYF
TRBV7-2,NA,NA,TRBJ2-7,TGTGCCAGCACCCGGACGGGTTACGGGGCCTACGAGCAGTACTTC,CASTRTGYGAYEQYF
TRBV6-1,NA,many,TRBJ2-3,TGTGCCAGCAGGCTACAGGGAACGGGAGATACGCAGTATTTT,CASRLQGTGDTQYF
TRBV12-3/TRBV12-4,NA,many,TRBJ1-5,TGTGCCAGCAGTTTTAGAGCGCAGTCCGGCGGCAATCAGCCCCAGCATTTT,CASSFRAQSGGNQPQHF
TRBV7-3,TRBD1,many,TRBJ2-3,TGTGCCAGCAGCGGAACAGGGGTTAGCACAGATACGCAGTATTTT,CASSGTGVSTDTQYF
TRBV28,NA,many,TRBJ2-1,TGTGCCAGCAGTTTAATTCAGACCAATGAGCAGTTCTTC,CASSLIQTNEQFF
TRBV20-1,NA,many,TRBJ2-3,TGCAGTGCTAGAGCGGGGAGCACAGATACGCAGTATTTT,CSARAGSTDTQYF
TRBV25-1,TRBD2,NA,TRBJ2-3,TGTGCCAGCAGTGAATACGTAACTAGCGGGGGGGTGTCCCGGGCAGATACGCAGTATTTT,CASSEYVTSGGVSRADTQYF
TRBV30,TRBD1,many,TRBJ2-2,TGTGCCTGGAGACTGAAACCGACAGGGAGCACCGGGGAGCTGTTTTTT,CAWRLKPTGSTGELFF
TRBV27,NA,many,TRBJ2-7,TGTGCCAGCAGTTTAGTCGGGGGGCCTTCCCTCGAGCAGTACTTC,CASSLVGGPSLEQYF
TRBV28,NA,NA,TRBJ1-2,TGTGCCAGCAGTTTCGACCGTCCCCTGGCGCGTGGCTACACCTTC,CASSFDRPLARGYTF
TRBV12-3/TRBV12-4,TRBD2,many,TRBJ2-1,TGTGCCAGCAGTCGGGGACTAGCGGGGGGGCTCAATGAGCAGTTCTTC,CASSRGLAGGLNEQFF
TRBV20-1,NA,many,TRBJ1-4,TGCAGTGCTAGGTTGGACGGAACTAATGAAAAACTGTTTTTT,CSARLDGTNEKLFF
TRBV12-3/TRBV12-4,TRBD1,many,TRBJ2-3,TGTGCCAGCAGGTTGCCGGGACAGGGACGGGATACGCAGTATTTT,CASRLPGQGRDTQYF
TRBV12-3/TRBV12-4,TRBD1,many,TRBJ2-1,TGTGCCAGCAGCCACTGGACAGGCATCAATGAGCAGTTCTTC,CASSHWTGINEQFF
TRBV6-1,NA,many,TRBJ2-3,TGTGCCAGCAGACGGGCGGATACGCAGTATTTT,CASRRADTQYF
TRBV7-9,NA,many,TRBJ2-3,TGTGCCAGCAGTTGGCCCCCGTCGAGCACAGATACGCAGTATTTT,CASSWPPSSTDTQYF
TRBV20-1,NA,many,TRBJ1-5,TGCAGTGCTAGAGATCTGGGAGGGATGGGCAATCAGCCCCAGCATTTT,CSARDLGGMGNQPQHF
TRBV20-1,NA,many,TRBJ1-4,TGCAGTGCTAGGTGGATGGGGGCGGAAAAACTGTTTTTT,CSARWMGAEKLFF
TRBV5-1,NA,many,TRBJ2-1,TGCGCCAGCAGCCTGTTCGGGCCAGCATTGCTTAATGAGCAGTTCTTC,CASSLFGPALLNEQFF
TRBV24-1,NA,NA,TRBJ1-5,TGTGCCACCAGTGATTTGGGGTATCAGCCCCAGCATTTT,CATSDLGYQPQHF
TRBV20-1,NA,NA,TRBJ1-4,TGCAGTGCTAGAGGTAGAACAAGGGCGGTGGAAAAACTGTTTTTT,CSARGRTRAVEKLFF
TRBV9,TRBD1,NA,TRBJ2-1,TGTGCCAGCAGCGCCGGACAGGCCTTTTACTACAATGAGCAGTTCTTC,CASSAGQAFYYNEQFF
TRBV5-1,TRBD1,many,TRBJ1-1,TGCGCCAGCAGCCTTCCGGACAGGGCCACTGAAGCTTTCTTT,CASSLPDRATEAFF
TRBV28,NA,many,TRBJ2-2,TGTGCCACTGCCGGCCAGACCACCGGGGAGCTGTTTTTT,CATAGQTTGELFF
TRBV6-2/TRBV6-3,NA,many,TRBJ2-7,TGTGCCAGCAGTTACCCGGTTGTGGAGGGTCCCTCCTACGAGCAGTACTTC,CASSYPVVEGPSYEQYF
TRBV2,NA,NA,TRBJ2-3,TGTGCCAGCACCAAACGGGGGGATACGCAGTATTTT,CASTKRGDTQYF
TRBV6-1,NA,many,TRBJ1-2,TGTGCCAGCAGCCTCAGTACAGGGATCTACTCTGGCTACACCTTC,CASSLSTGIYSGYTF
TRBV28,TRBD1,many,TRBJ2-7,TGTGCCAGCAGTTCTCCGTGGGACAGTTTTGGGTACGAGCAGTACTTC,CASSSPWDSFGYEQYF
TRBV2,TRBD1,many,TRBJ1-5,TGTGCCAGCAGGGGGGACAGTCGCAATCAGCCCCAGCATTTT,CASRGDSRNQPQHF